This T cell receptor (beta chain) was profiled in a study of shared T cell receptors in the human thymus. This table comes from immunoSEQ multiplex PCR, and its TCRdb copy is limited to in-frame clones, with some not included. The profile covers approximately 760,000 clones, with 80% to 90% appearing a single time and roughly 0.01% taken by the ten largest. This CDR3 has 20 residues. Looked up from germline, CDR1 is SGHKS and CDR2 is YYEKEE (reference sequence). The J segment lost 3 bases and the V segment lost 0 bases, leaving 21 bases of the junction unmatched. This sample also belongs to another study, concerning human thymus T cells.

The chain links TRBV5-5 to TRBJ2-7; 7 bases agree with TRBD1. The sequence derives from a girl under three years old with a congenital heart defect. Specimen: thymocytes. The CDR3 here is CASSLDVGTVHTQIYYEQYF. The CDR3 region has the DNA TGTGCCAGCAGCTTGGACGTAGGGACAGTACACACACAGATATACTACGAGCAGTACTTC.